This T cell receptor (beta chain) was retrieved from a study of control samples from healthy donors and cancer patients. The table came from immunoSEQ multiplex PCR; TCRdb's copy has only in-frame clones and leaves some out. The top ten clones hold roughly 5.7% of a sample with roughly 150,000 clones, more than 85% of them seen once. Trimming removed 1 base at V and 0 bases at J, with 15 bases between. Germline CDR1 reads LNHNV; CDR2 reads YYDKDF (reference sequence). There are 17 residues in the CDR3. This sequence originates from a young man in good health. Sequenced sample: blood. This rearrangement joins TRBV15 to TRBJ1-1; D might be TRBD1 (5 bases). This chain's CDR3 is CATSRAPSRGMNTEAFF. The CDR3 DNA reads TGTGCCACCAGCAGAGCCCCCTCGAGGGGAATGAACACTGAAGCTTTCTTT.